Shown below are 26 T cell receptor beta chains from a single sample sequenced in a study of CD8 T cells in ankylosing spondylitis. MiXCR, run by TCRdb on the 5' RACE reads, gives a single entry per CDR3 protein. The table has about 100,000 distinct CDR3 sequences, about 8.5% seen once; the top ten hold approximately 9.7%. The sequenced sample consisted of blood, either unsorted or a sorted T cell fraction (not recorded which). The receptors shown here come from a male donor with ankylosing spondylitis or in good health (not recorded which).

This clonotype has at least ten counts. The V call is TRBV5-6, the J call TRBJ2-3, with TRBD2 as a possible D gene (5 bases). Germline loops: CDR1 SGHDT, CDR2 YYEEEE. V lost 3 bases and J 11 bases, leaving 10 bases between the germline ends. This CDR3 has 11 residues. CDR3 amino acids: CASSSREQQYF. CDR3 nucleotide sequence: TGTGCCAGCAGCTCCCGGGAACAGCAGTATTTT.

This clonotype was observed at least ten times. V is TRBV11-1 and J is TRBJ2-1; D might be TRBD2 (6 bases). Germline CDR1 and CDR2: SGHAT and FQDESV (reference sequence). Trimming cost V 6 bases and J 1 base, with 19 bases left between them. This CDR3 is 17 amino acids long. CDR3 residues: CASSSLRGYPSYNEQFF. The CDR3 nucleotides read TGTGCCAGCAGTTCTCTCCGGGGGTATCCTTCCTACAATGAGCAGTTCTTC.

This clonotype occurred many times. The chain recombines TRBV20-1 with TRBJ1-2; D remains unclear. The CDR3 loop spans 12 amino acids. Looked up from germline, CDR1 is DFQATT and CDR2 is SNEGSKA (reference sequence). The CDR3 loop is CRPGNQNYGYTF. Written as DNA, the CDR3 is TGCCGCCCGGGGAACCAAAACTATGGCTACACCTTC.

This clonotype was recorded many times. This rearrangement joins TRBV7-2 to TRBJ2-1; unclear D gene. The CDR3 is 12 residues long. Germline CDR1 is SGHTA and CDR2 is FQGNSA. V lost 4 bases, J lost 9 bases, and 10 bases lay in between. CDR3 in amino acids: CASSSQGIEQFF. Here the CDR3 DNA reads TGTGCCAGCAGCTCCCAAGGGATTGAGCAGTTCTTC.

Ten or more counts support this clonotype. The chain employs TRBV14 and TRBJ2-1; D tentatively fits TRBD1 or TRBD2 (5 bases each). The CDR3 loop spans 17 amino acids. V lost 0 bases and J lost 3, with 15 bases in between. CDR1 and CDR2 (germline): SGHDN, FVKESK. The CDR3 nucleotides are TGTGCCAGCAGCCAAGAGCCCCTCTGGGGGTTCTACAATGAGCAGTTCTTC. Translating it yields CASSQEPLWGFYNEQFF.

There are many counts of this clonotype. The chain combines TRBV20-1 with TRBJ2-2; D perhaps matches TRBD2 (6 bases). Looked up from germline, CDR1 is DFQATT and CDR2 is SNEGSKA (reference sequence). Trimming removed 6 bases from V and 5 bases from J, with 13 bases in between. The CDR3 is 13 amino acids. CDR3 DNA: TGCAGTGCGCCGGGACTGAGTACCGGGGAGCTGTTTTTT. This codes for CSAPGLSTGELFF.

There are many counts of this clonotype. The chain carries TRBV20-1 and TRBJ2-5; D unresolved. Trimming left V 6 bases short and J 3 bases short, with 8 bases between. The CDR3 extends over 11 amino acids. Germline V gene lookup returns CDR1 DFQATT and CDR2 SNEGSKA (reference sequence). CDR3 coding DNA: TGCAGTGCCTCACCGGAAGAGACCCAGTACTTC. Translated, it gives CSASPEETQYF.

This clonotype was recorded at least ten times. The rearrangement joins TRBV28 to TRBJ2-1; 15 bases match TRBD2. The CDR3 loop spans 17 amino acids. The ends lost 5 bases at V and 6 bases at J; junction bases unmatched: 8. The germline gives CDR1 MDHEN, CDR2 SYDVKM. The CDR3 reads CASSPGLAGGPLNEQFF. CDR3 coding DNA: TGTGCCAGCAGTCCCGGACTAGCGGGAGGGCCTCTCAATGAGCAGTTCTTC.

This clonotype was recorded many times. This sequence joins TRBV20-1 and TRBJ2-5, with 7 bases identical to TRBD1. Germline CDR1 reads DFQATT; CDR2 reads SNEGSKA (reference sequence). The CDR3 is made up of 15 amino acids. V dropped 2 bases and J dropped 4; count of bases not matched to a gene: 10. CDR3 in amino acids: CSARFPQGEAETQYF. CDR3 bases: TGCAGTGCTAGATTTCCCCAGGGGGAAGCAGAGACCCAGTACTTC.

At least ten counts were recorded for this clonotype. The V and J genes are TRBV5-1 and TRBJ2-3; either TRBD1 or TRBD2 may fit D (5 bases each). The CDR3 extends over 14 amino acids. The V and J ends lost 3 bases and 6 bases respectively, with 14 bases between them. Germline CDR1 SGHRS, CDR2 YFSETQ. CDR3: CASSSDGTGDTQYF. CDR3 in DNA: TGCGCCAGCAGCTCGGACGGGACCGGGGATACGCAGTATTTT.

As concerns this clonotype: At one end the junction does not follow the germline gene, possibly because of a read error. This chain uses TRBV11-2 with TRBJ2-1; 9 positions match TRBD2. The germline V gene encodes CDR1 SGHAT and CDR2 FQNNGV. The length of the CDR3 is 19 residues. Here the CDR3 reads CTSSLYKTSGLSLENEQFF. The CDR3, as DNA: TGTACCAGCAGCTTATATAAGACTAGCGGATTGTCATTGGAAAATGAGCAGTTCTTC.

This clonotype was seen a few times. One end of the junction varies from germline; a read error may be responsible. The chain recombines TRBV4-3 with TRBJ2-3, with TRBD1 matching 7 bases. The CDR3 extends over 20 amino acids. Germline CDR1 and CDR2: LGHNA and YSLEER. The CDR3 coding sequence is TGCGCCAGCAGCCGAGTGGGACAGACCCGAGACGATAGAAGCAGAGATACGCAGTATTTT. It is translated as CASSRVGQTRDDRSRDTQYF.

This clonotype was recorded at least ten times. The chain uses TRBV29-1 and TRBJ1-1; no definite D call. The CDR3 has 11 residues. CDR1 is SQVTM and CDR2 is ANQGSEA in the germline V gene. V was clipped by 8 bases and J by 1 base, with 8 bases between them. In DNA form, the CDR3 reads TGCAGCTGGGAAGAGAACACTGAAGCTTTCTTT. It codes for CSWEENTEAFF.

The chain recombines TRBV7-2 with TRBJ1-2; 7 nucleotides agree with TRBD1. V gave up 1 base and J gave up 6 bases; unmatched junction bases: 5. CDR1 SGHTA and CDR2 FQGNSA come from the germline V gene. The CDR3 runs 14 residues. The CDR3 bases are TGTGCCAGCAGCTTAGAGGAGGGGGCTCATGGCTACACCTTC. It specifies CASSLEEGAHGYTF.

A few counts support this clonotype. The chain has TRBV4-1 and TRBJ2-3; 7 bases fit TRBD2. Losses at the gene ends were 0 bases for V and 2 bases for J; bases not matched to a gene: 23. Per germline, CDR1 MGHRA and CDR2 YSYEKL. This CDR3 contains 22 residues. The CDR3 DNA reads TGCGCCAGCAGCCAAGAATCCTTGGGAGGTAGCGGGCCGGTTTCTAACACAGATACGCAGTATTTT. Residues: CASSQESLGGSGPVSNTDTQYF.

Many counts were recorded for this clonotype. The chain links TRBV6-2 or TRBV6-3 to TRBJ1-1; D may be TRBD1 (6 bases). CDR1 MNHEY and CDR2 SVGEGT come from the germline V gene. Deletions cut 8 bases from V and 4 bases from J, with 17 bases between. CDR3 length: 14 residues. This CDR3 is CASLVRGGSTEAFF. In DNA form, the CDR3 reads TGTGCCAGCTTAGTCAGGGGCGGTTCCACTGAAGCTTTCTTT.

This clonotype was picked up many times. The chain couples TRBV15 to TRBJ2-3; D unclear. Trimming removed 5 bases at V and 2 bases at J, with 11 bases between. CDR1 LNHNV and CDR2 YYDKDF come from the germline V gene (reference sequence). This CDR3 contains 14 residues. The CDR3 sequence is CATSRLQNTDTQYF. CDR3 coding DNA: TGTGCCACCAGCCGGCTACAAAACACAGATACGCAGTATTTT.

This clonotype was found a few times. The chain carries TRBV6-5 and TRBJ2-5; D is perhaps TRBD1 (5 bases). Trimming shortened V by 6 bases and J by 5 bases, and 10 bases separated the two germline ends. The CDR3 has 12 amino acids. Germline V gene data show CDR1 as MNHEY and CDR2 as SVGAGI. CDR3 DNA: TGTGCCAGCAGAGGGGATTCGGAGACCCAGTACTTC. This codes for CASRGDSETQYF.

This clonotype came up many times. The chain joins TRBV5-5 to TRBJ1-1; no reliable D call. Germline lookup yields CDR1 SGHKS and CDR2 YYEKEE (reference sequence). The length of the CDR3 is 12 residues. Trimming took 1 base from V and 3 from J, leaving 4 bases between them. The CDR3 protein is CASSLTDTEAFF. CDR3 in DNA: TGTGCCAGCAGCTTGACCGACACTGAAGCTTTCTTT. The complete variable domain, with remaining parts taken from reference TRBV5-5 and TRBJ1-1, reads DAGVTQSPTHLIKTRGQQVTLRCSPISGHKSVSWYQQVLGQGPQFIFQYYEKEERGRGNFPDRFSARQFPNYSSELNVNALLLGDSALYLCASSLTDTEAFFGQGTRLTVV.

This clonotype was detected many times. This chain joins TRBV20-1 and TRBJ1-1; no clear D. The germline V and J ends were trimmed by 3 bases and 0 bases, with 11 bases remaining between them. The germline V gene encodes CDR1 DFQATT and CDR2 SNEGSKA (reference sequence). The CDR3 contains 14 residues. CDR3 DNA: TGCAGTGCTAGGATCTCCCCGATGAACACTGAAGCTTTCTTT. It specifies CSARISPMNTEAFF.

The sample holds many counts of this clonotype. The chain joins TRBV10-3 to TRBJ2-7; D gene ambiguous. Germline V gives CDR1 ENHRY, CDR2 SYGVKD. V lost 4 bases to trimming and J lost 0 bases, with 7 bases between them. The CDR3 extends over 13 amino acids. The CDR3 protein is CAISAVSSYEQYF. DNA for the CDR3: TGTGCCATCAGTGCGGTAAGCTCCTACGAGCAGTACTTC.

This clonotype was seen ten or more times. The CDR3 spells CASSSYRGRSYNEQFF. CDR3 nucleotide sequence: TGTGCCAGCAGCTCCTACAGGGGTAGGTCCTACAATGAGCAGTTCTTC. The chain uses TRBV7-2 and TRBJ2-1; TRBD1 matches at 7 bases. Unmatched junction bases numbered 7, after V lost 4 bases and J lost 1 base. This CDR3 spans 16 amino acids. From germline, CDR1 is SGHTA and CDR2 FQGNSA.

As regards this clonotype: One end of the junction fails to match germline, which may point to a read error. This chain links TRBV27 with TRBJ1-5; D gene unclear. The CDR3 is 14 residues long. Germline V gene lookup returns CDR1 MNHEY and CDR2 SMNVEV (reference sequence). CDR3 protein: CTSSFRGTNQPQHF. The DNA for the CDR3 is TGTACCAGCAGTTTTCGGGGTACCAATCAGCCCCAGCATTTT.

This clonotype was recorded at least ten times. The gene calls are TRBV6-2 or TRBV6-3 and TRBJ2-7, with a possible D match to TRBD2 (5 bases). V was cut by 8 bases and J by 2 bases, with 13 bases left in between. CDR3 length: 13 residues. Germline CDR1 reads MNHEY; CDR2 reads SVGEGT. The CDR3 region has the DNA TGTGCCAGCTACGAGCGGAGCCCCTACGAGCAGTACTTC. Amino acid sequence: CASYERSPYEQYF.

This clonotype was detected ten times or more. The chain couples TRBV24-1 to TRBJ2-1; the match to TRBD2 covers 11 bases. The CDR3 length is 13 residues. The V segment lost 9 bases and the J segment 9 bases; nucleotides outside the gene matches: 6. Per the germline V gene, CDR1 is KGHDR and CDR2 is SFDVKD. As DNA, the CDR3 is TGTGCCACCGAGCTAGCGGGAGGATCTGAGCAGTTCTTC. Residues: CATELAGGSEQFF.

This clonotype was recorded many times. The chain joins TRBV20-1 to TRBJ2-1; D uncertain. Per germline, CDR1 DFQATT and CDR2 SNEGSKA (reference sequence). The CDR3 loop spans 13 amino acids. V was clipped by 1 base and J by 4 bases, with 8 bases between them. CDR3 DNA: TGCAGTGCTAGAGGATCTCTTTACAATGAGCAGTTCTTC. Its translation: CSARGSLYNEQFF.